A single sample is the source of the 18 T cell receptor beta chains below, sequenced in a study of control samples from healthy donors and cancer patients. The protocol was immunoSEQ multiplex PCR, while the TCRdb copy is restricted to in-frame clones and leaves out a portion. Of some 90,000 clones listed, about 88% were seen once; the top ten hold around 1.3%. Sequenced material: blood. The source of these receptors is a woman aged 45-65 years in good health.

The chain couples TRBV4-3 to TRBJ1-2, with D maybe TRBD1 (5 bases). CDR3 length: 14 amino acids. V gave up 0 bases and J gave up 4 bases, with 9 bases separating them. Germline CDR1 reads LGHNA; CDR2 reads YSLEER. Here the CDR3 reads CASSQEDTSYGYTF. The DNA for the CDR3 is TGCGCCAGCAGCCAAGAGGACACCTCCTATGGCTACACCTTC.

About this clone itself: At one end the junction does not follow the germline gene, possibly because of a read error. In nucleotides, the CDR3 is TGTGCTAGCAGCCTACAGGGGGCGCGGACCGGGGAGCTGTTTTTT. Translated: CASSLQGARTGELFF. V gene TRBV7-7 combines with J gene TRBJ2-2, with 9 positions matching TRBD1. The CDR3 has 15 residues. The germline V gene has CDR1 SSHAT and CDR2 FNYEAQ (reference sequence).

This chain connects TRBV4-2 to TRBJ2-3; D assignment may be TRBD1 or TRBD2 (5 bases each). The CDR3 has 18 amino acids. The germline V and J ends were trimmed by 1 base and 2 bases, with 19 bases remaining between them. Germline values: CDR1 LGHNA, CDR2 YNFKEQ. The CDR3 nucleotides are TGTGCCAGCAGCCAAGTTTCGGGACGGGGCTCCCTCACAGATACGCAGTATTTT. Amino acid sequence: CASSQVSGRGSLTDTQYF.

The V and J genes are TRBV7-8 and TRBJ1-3; a possible D gene is TRBD1 (5 bases). Germline lookup yields CDR1 SGHVS and CDR2 FQNEAQ. Trimming pared 5 bases from V and 2 bases from J, leaving 10 bases between. The CDR3 contains 14 residues. CDR3 coding DNA: TGTGCCAGCAGCCCCTGGGGGACTGGAAACACCATATATTTT. This gives the protein CASSPWGTGNTIYF.

This clone was seen a handful of times. This chain uses TRBV7-2 with TRBJ2-7; possibly TRBD2 for D (5 bases). Trimming shortened V by 5 bases and J by 0 bases, and 11 bases separated the two germline ends. CDR1 SGHTA and CDR2 FQGNSA come from the germline V gene. The CDR3 is 14 residues long. The chain's CDR3 is CASSRRGSSYEQYF. CDR3 nucleotide sequence: TGTGCCAGCAGCCGCCGAGGGAGCTCCTACGAGCAGTACTTC.

The chain carries TRBV14 and TRBJ1-1, with D unclear. The V and J ends lost 1 base and 1 base respectively, with 7 bases between them. Germline lookup yields CDR1 SGHDN and CDR2 FVKESK. The CDR3 consists of 14 residues. CDR3 coding DNA: TGTGCCAGCAGCCAAGGAATGGGGAACACTGAAGCTTTCTTT. It yields the protein CASSQGMGNTEAFF.

The J gene is TRBJ1-2, the V gene TRBV7-3; no reliable D call. Deletions cut 1 base from V and 3 bases from J, with 6 bases between. The CDR3 is 13 residues long. Germline lookup yields CDR1 SGHTA and CDR2 FQGTGA. CDR3 nucleotides: TGTGCCAGCAGCTTAAATGGATACTATGGCTACACCTTC. Translation gives CASSLNGYYGYTF.

This clone appeared a few times. The rearrangement links TRBV6-6 to TRBJ1-5; D remains ambiguous. The CDR3 totals 14 residues. The germline V gene has CDR1 MNHNY and CDR2 SVGAGI (reference sequence). V dropped 10 bases and J dropped 1 base, with 14 bases sitting between them. The CDR3: CAIALGGSNQPQHF. As DNA, the CDR3 is TGTGCCATCGCGCTTGGCGGAAGCAATCAGCCCCAGCATTTT.

The gene calls are TRBV28 and TRBJ1-2, with TRBD1 as a possible D gene (5 bases). Trimming cost V 6 bases and J 0 bases, with 8 bases left between them. CDR1 and CDR2 (germline): MDHEN, SYDVKM. The CDR3 covers 13 residues. CDR3 protein: CASRRDPNYGYTF. The CDR3 region has the DNA TGTGCCAGCAGGCGGGACCCTAACTATGGCTACACCTTC.

The chain employs TRBV3-1 (or the pseudogene TRBV3-2) and TRBJ1-5; no firm D call. Germline V gene sequence: CDR1 LGHDT, CDR2 YNNKEL (reference sequence). CDR3 length equals 13 residues. Deletions cut 0 bases from V and 4 bases from J, with 4 bases between. CDR3 protein: CASSQDKNQPQHF. The CDR3 DNA reads TGTGCCAGCAGCCAAGATAAAAATCAGCCCCAGCATTTT.

The chain is built from TRBV7-3 and TRBJ2-2; 8 nucleotides match TRBD2. Germline V gene data show CDR1 as SGHTA and CDR2 as FQGTGA. V shed 6 bases and J 4 bases; nucleotides not matched to a gene: 7. The length of the CDR3 is 15 residues. The CDR3 nucleotides read TGTGCCAGCAGTTTTAGCGGGATAGGCACCGGGGAGCTGTTTTTT. It translates to CASSFSGIGTGELFF. Combining the CDR3 with reference TRBV7-3 and TRBJ2-2 gives the whole variable domain GAGVSQTPSNKVTEKGKYVELRCDPISGHTALYWYRQSLGQGPEFLIYFQGTGAADDSGLPNDRFFAVRPEGSVSTLKIQRTERGDSAVYLCASSFSGIGTGELFFGEGSRLTVL.

In this sample, this clone turned up once. The chain carries TRBV6-6 and TRBJ2-1; 15 positions match TRBD2. The germline gives CDR1 MNHNY, CDR2 SVGAGI (reference sequence). V lost 5 bases and J lost 7; bases outside the gene matches: 12. CDR3 length: 18 amino acids. CDR3 region: CASSPKPGLAGGRNEQFF. DNA for the CDR3: TGTGCCAGCAGTCCAAAGCCGGGACTAGCGGGGGGTCGGAATGAGCAGTTCTTC.

The genes are TRBV20-1 and TRBJ1-5; 7 positions agree with TRBD1. This CDR3 contains 14 residues. Germline-derived CDR1 and CDR2 are DFQATT and SNEGSKA (reference sequence). Trimming took 3 bases from V and 6 from J; bases not matched to a gene: 8. This CDR3 reads CSASQTGPTQPQHF. The CDR3 DNA reads as TGCAGTGCTAGTCAGACAGGGCCCACTCAGCCCCAGCATTTT.

V usage is TRBV24-1 and J usage is TRBJ2-2; D is uncertain. V was cut by 7 bases and J by 1 base, with 9 bases left in between. CDR3 length: 14 amino acids. The germline CDR1 and CDR2 sequences are KGHDR and SFDVKD. DNA for the CDR3: TGTGCCACCAGCCCCGCTGTGAACACCGGGGAGCTGTTTTTT. It specifies CATSPAVNTGELFF.

This chain uses TRBV20-1 with TRBJ1-2; unclear D gene. This CDR3 has 15 residues. Germline CDR1 reads DFQATT; CDR2 reads SNEGSKA (reference sequence). Trimming cost V 3 bases and J 2 bases, with 16 bases left between them. DNA for the CDR3: TGCAGTGCTAGTCGTCCGGTGGGAGGGAACTATGGCTACACCTTC. Translation gives CSASRPVGGNYGYTF.

The rearrangement uses TRBV6-5 and TRBJ1-2; 9 bases line up with TRBD1. The CDR3 totals 14 residues. The junction had 8 bases not matched to a gene; V was cut back by 6 bases and J by 6 bases. Looked up from germline, CDR1 is MNHEY and CDR2 is SVGAGI. This CDR3 reads CASSLDRGRDGYTF. CDR3 in DNA: TGTGCCAGCAGCCTGGACAGGGGACGGGATGGCTACACCTTC.

The V and J genes are TRBV29-1 and TRBJ2-7; D is unclear. The V gene's germline CDR1 is SQVTM and CDR2 ANQGSEA. The CDR3 length is 12 residues. Trimming took off 6 bases at V and 1 base at J, with 10 bases between the two ends. CDR3: CSVRSGSYEQYF. The CDR3 DNA follows: TGCAGCGTGCGGTCAGGATCCTACGAGCAGTACTTC.

In this sample, this clone turned up a few times. V is TRBV5-4 and J is TRBJ1-6, with 7 nucleotides matching TRBD1. Trimming cost V 5 bases and J 6 bases; bases outside gene matches: 8. From germline, CDR1 is SGHNT and CDR2 YYREEE (reference sequence). The CDR3 consists of 15 residues. The CDR3, as DNA: TGTGCCAGCAGTTCCGGACAGGAGGGTAATTCACCCCTCCACTTT. As protein: CASSSGQEGNSPLHF.